The rows below give T cell receptor beta chains drawn from one sample of a study of cytomegalovirus exposure and HLA in healthy donors. Profiling relied on immunoSEQ multiplex PCR, and the TCRdb table lists in-frame clones only, not all of them. This table has roughly 70,000 clones, approximately 90% appearing once. Sequencing was carried out using PBMCs. These receptor sequences come from a woman under 30 in good health and CMV-seropositive. Both conserved end residues are part of each CDR3. The D gene is left open where the match is weak. Clone size is given for some rows only: seen once, a few or many times, or a class if the clone is expanded.

d_call	j_call	v_call	clone_size	cdr3_aa	cdr3_nt
TRBD2	TRBJ2-7	TRBV6-1	-	CASSVEAGGSYEQYF	TGTGCCAGCAGTGTGGAAGCGGGAGGTTCCTACGAGCAGTACTTC
-	TRBJ1-2	TRBV7-9	-	CASSQPTGNYGYTF	TGTGCCAGCAGCCAACCGACAGGCAACTATGGCTACACCTTC
TRBD1	TRBJ1-2	TRBV6-1	few	CASSEQEGASGYTF	TGTGCCAGCAGTGAACAAGAGGGGGCAAGCGGCTACACCTTC
TRBD1	TRBJ2-7	TRBV7-2	-	CASSLAGTGSHEQYF	TGTGCCAGCAGCTTGGCCGGGACAGGGTCCCACGAGCAGTACTTC
-	TRBJ1-5	TRBV4-2	-	CASSQGSGLGQPQHF	TGTGCCAGCAGCCAAGGGAGCGGGCTTGGTCAGCCCCAGCATTTT
TRBD1	TRBJ2-5	TRBV2	-	CASSGPGGTGGRQETQYF	TGTGCCAGCAGTGGGCCGGGAGGGACAGGGGGTCGCCAAGAGACCCAGTACTTC
TRBD1	TRBJ2-2	TRBV9	-	CASSVRGTENTGELFF	TGTGCCAGCAGCGTCAGAGGGACAGAAAACACCGGGGAGCTGTTTTTT
-	TRBJ2-7	TRBV28	-	CASSLLEYEQYF	TGTGCCAGCAGTTTATTAGAATACGAGCAGTACTTC
TRBD2	TRBJ2-7	TRBV9	once	CASSSQGGRTYEQYF	TGTGCCAGCTCGAGTCAGGGCGGGAGAACCTACGAGCAGTACTTC
TRBD2	TRBJ2-1	TRBV14	-	CASSHWKGGSYNEQFF	TGTGCCAGCAGCCATTGGAAGGGCGGGAGTTACAATGAGCAGTTCTTC
TRBD1	TRBJ1-1	TRBV29-1	-	CSADRPGTAHEAFF	TGCAGCGCCGATAGGCCTGGGACAGCCCATGAAGCTTTCTTT
TRBD1	TRBJ2-2	TRBV4-3	-	CASSQLMGQGANTGELFF	TGCGCCAGCAGCCAACTTATGGGACAGGGGGCTAACACCGGGGAGCTGTTTTTT
-	TRBJ2-2	TRBV7-9	-	CASSSFRRPGSGELFF	TGTGCCAGCAGCTCCTTTCGTCGTCCGGGATCCGGGGAGCTGTTTTTT
TRBD1	TRBJ2-7	TRBV9	-	CASSVFDRGPDEQYF	TGTGCCAGCAGCGTATTTGACAGGGGGCCCGACGAGCAGTACTTC
-	TRBJ2-7	TRBV28	-	CASSNKAGAYEQYF	TGTGCCAGCAGTAATAAGGCGGGGGCGTACGAGCAGTACTTC
TRBD2	TRBJ2-7	TRBV30	-	CAWSSGGGYEQYF	TGTGCCTGGAGTTCGGGGGGTGGCTACGAGCAGTACTTC
TRBD1	TRBJ2-2	TRBV5-6	-	CASSPGTGGSNTGELFF	TGTGCCAGCAGCCCCGGGACAGGGGGCTCGAACACCGGGGAGCTGTTTTTT
TRBD1	TRBJ2-2	TRBV5-6	once	CASSLPGQINTGELFF	TGTGCCAGCAGCTTGCCGGGACAGATAAACACCGGGGAGCTGTTTTTT
TRBD1	TRBJ1-1	TRBV2	-	CASSGERQGLNTEAFF	TGTGCCAGCAGTGGAGAAAGACAGGGGCTGAACACTGAAGCTTTCTTT
-	TRBJ2-5	TRBV29-1	-	CSVEEYGEGTQYF	TGCAGCGTTGAAGAATACGGAGAAGGGACCCAGTACTTC
TRBD2	TRBJ2-1	TRBV4-3	-	CASSPSSGGGYNEQFF	TGCGCCAGCAGCCCCAGTAGCGGGGGGGGCTACAATGAGCAGTTCTTC
TRBD2	TRBJ2-3	TRBV11-2	-	CASSQTSGSTDTQYF	TGTGCCAGCAGCCAAACTAGCGGTAGCACAGATACGCAGTATTTT
TRBD2	TRBJ2-1	TRBV5-1	-	CASSLGSSGNNEQFF	TGCGCCAGCAGCTTGGGCTCTAGCGGGAACAATGAGCAGTTCTTC
-	TRBJ2-4	TRBV7-6	once	CASSLSPGGGVAKNIQYF	TGTGCCAGCAGCTTATCTCCGGGGGGCGGAGTGGCCAAAAACATTCAGTACTTC
TRBD1	TRBJ1-1	TRBV2	-	CASSEGRPGQKNTEAFF	TGTGCCAGCAGTGAAGGACGACCGGGACAGAAGAACACTGAAGCTTTCTTT
-	TRBJ2-3	TRBV11-2	-	CASSFLGVGTDTQYF	TGTGCCAGCAGCTTCTTAGGGGTCGGAACAGATACGCAGTATTTT
TRBD1	TRBJ2-7	TRBV27	-	CASSHRDRVNEQYF	TGTGCCAGCAGCCATCGGGACAGGGTAAACGAGCAGTACTTC
TRBD1	TRBJ1-3	TRBV10-3	-	CAIRQYRDSDPSGNTIYF	TGTGCCATCAGACAATACCGGGACAGCGATCCGTCTGGAAACACCATATATTTT
-	TRBJ1-1	TRBV6-1	-	CASSRRADTEAFF	TGTGCCAGCAGCCGCAGGGCCGACACTGAAGCTTTCTTT
TRBD2	TRBJ2-5	TRBV11-2	-	CASSLRGGTQETQYF	TGTGCCAGCAGCTTACGCGGGGGGACACAAGAGACCCAGTACTTC
-	TRBJ2-2	TRBV6-5	once	CASRDGTLNTGELFF	TGTGCCAGCAGGGACGGGACTCTGAACACCGGGGAGCTGTTTTTT
-	TRBJ2-5	TRBV28	-	CASSRGGLQETQYF	TGTGCCAGCAGTCGGGGAGGACTCCAAGAGACCCAGTACTTC
-	TRBJ2-5	TRBV11-2	-	CASSLGFRETQYF	TGTGCCAGCAGCTTAGGTTTTAGAGAGACCCAGTACTTC
TRBD1	TRBJ1-3	TRBV30	-	CAWSRTGGAGNTIYF	TGTGCCTGGAGTAGAACAGGGGGAGCTGGAAACACCATATATTTT
-	TRBJ1-6	TRBV6-4	-	CASRRVGGNSNSPLHF	TGTGCCAGCAGGAGGGTAGGAGGGAACTCGAATTCACCCCTCCACTTT
-	TRBJ1-3	TRBV11-2	-	CASSLQGSGNTIYF	TGTGCCAGCAGCTTACAGGGTTCTGGAAACACCATATATTTT
TRBD1	TRBJ1-1	TRBV5-4	-	CASSLRQGESPEAFF	TGTGCCAGCAGCTTGCGACAGGGCGAGAGCCCTGAAGCTTTCTTT
TRBD1	TRBJ2-3	TRBV7-2	-	CASSLAPGTALSTDTQYF	TGTGCCAGCAGCTTAGCTCCCGGGACAGCCCTTAGCACAGATACGCAGTATTTT
-	TRBJ1-1	TRBV6-1	-	CASSLTGSYTEAFF	TGTGCCAGCAGCCTTACAGGGAGCTACACTGAAGCTTTCTTT
-	TRBJ1-3	TRBV11-2	-	CASSFSAGAGNTIYF	TGTGCCAGCAGCTTCAGCGCGGGGGCTGGAAACACCATATATTTT
-	TRBJ1-3	TRBV9	-	CASSATGSSGNTIYF	TGTGCCAGCAGCGCCACAGGGAGCTCTGGAAACACCATATATTTT
TRBD1	TRBJ1-1	TRBV9	-	CASSVNPGQGMNTEAFF	TGTGCCAGCAGCGTCAACCCGGGACAGGGGATGAACACTGAAGCTTTCTTT
TRBD2	TRBJ2-3	TRBV6-4	-	CASSRTSGGTDTQYF	TGTGCCAGCTCCAGGACTAGCGGTGGCACAGATACGCAGTATTTT
-	TRBJ1-5	TRBV5-3	-	CARSSRPGNNQPQHF	TGTGCCAGAAGCTCGAGACCAGGTAACAATCAGCCCCAGCATTTT
-	TRBJ2-1	TRBV10-1	-	CATQATTYNEQFF	TGCGCCACCCAGGCGACTACTTACAATGAGCAGTTCTTC
-	TRBJ2-1	TRBV19	-	CASSRGSGNEQFF	TGTGCCAGTAGTCGGGGGTCCGGTAATGAGCAGTTCTTC
-	TRBJ1-3	TRBV25-1	once	CASSGPGGNTIYF	TGTGCCAGCAGTGGTCCAGGGGGAAACACCATATATTTT
TRBD2	TRBJ2-1	TRBV2	-	CASSLSGGSYNEQFF	TGTGCCAGCTCACTATCCGGGGGGTCCTACAATGAGCAGTTCTTC
-	TRBJ1-1	TRBV7-9	-	CASSPGRVGNTEAFF	TGTGCCAGCAGCCCCGGGCGGGTTGGGAACACTGAAGCTTTCTTT